This T cell receptor beta chain stems from a study of T-cell reconstitution after alpha-beta-depleted transplantation in children. Points from the study as a whole: Two months or so post-transplant, alpha-beta T cells reportedly derived from several hundred expanded graft clones. Diversity and T-cell counts at one year after transplant derived mostly from new T cells. Recipient T cells and thymic progenitors that survived were the source of the high TCRbeta diversity seen at day 60 in some patients.

This clonotype was found many times. What it binds is not known. In germline, CDR1 is SGHTA, CDR2 FQGNSA. The CDR3 sequence is 15 residues long. The ends were cut back, 1 base at V and 9 bases at J, with 13 bases in the middle. For TCRbeta, the library was prepared with unique molecular identifiers. Each CDR3 protein gets one entry after TCRdb re-called the PCR reads with MiXCR. The repertoire includes 220,000 or so distinct CDR3 sequences, less than 9% of them detected once, and roughly 5.8% sits in the top ten. This TCR came from a male patient under 18 who had a stem cell transplant for acute lymphoblastic leukemia, so the T cells may come from the graft donor. The specimen comprised PBMCs, mostly from graft donor cells, sampled 180 days after TCRalphabeta/CD19-depleted stem cell transplant. The chain uses TRBV7-2 and TRBJ1-6; possible D gene TRBD1, 6 bases. In nucleotides, the CDR3 is TGTGCCAGCAGCTTAGGGGGGCGCTTAGGTTCACCCCTCCACTTT. This encodes CASSLGGRLGSPLHF.